The rows below give T cell receptor beta chains drawn from one sample of a study of blood T cell repertoires in COVID-19. Method: immunoSEQ multiplex PCR; TCRdb's copy keeps in-frame clones and lacks some. The table records about 81,000 clones, around 91% of them present only once. Sequencing was carried out using peripheral blood. Receptor source: a woman between 45 and 65 years old in a cohort sampled during active COVID-19. The CDR3 runs from the conserved cysteine through the conserved F or W. A D gene is named only where the DNA matches it firmly. Expanded clones get a size class; other rows say once, few or many, or leave the size out.

>TRBV15|.|TRBJ2-5|.
CATAGGRPSLETQYF
TGTGCCACCGCCGGTGGGAGGCCCTCCCTGGAGACCCAGTACTTC
>TRBV18|TRBD1|TRBJ1-3|.
CASSPTRGVNTIYF
TGTGCCAGCTCCCCTACCAGGGGGGTAAACACCATATATTTT
>TRBV10-3|TRBD2|TRBJ2-5|.
CAIQRGAGGGQETQYF
TGTGCCATCCAACGGGGAGCGGGAGGTGGGCAAGAGACCCAGTACTTC
>TRBV28|TRBD2|TRBJ2-3|.
CASSQREGLYTQYF
TGTGCCAGCAGTCAGCGGGAGGGCCTATATACGCAGTATTTT
>TRBV5-4|.|TRBJ2-5|.
CASSLTGAHQETQYF
TGTGCCAGCAGCTTGACGGGAGCCCATCAAGAGACCCAGTACTTC
>TRBV27|.|TRBJ2-1|.
CASSVMTPSGSYNEQFF
TGTGCCAGCAGTGTTATGACCCCTAGTGGGTCCTACAATGAGCAGTTCTTC
>TRBV10-1|.|TRBJ2-2|once
CASSKNTGELFF
TGCGCCAGCAGCAAGAACACCGGGGAGCTGTTTTTT
>TRBV5-1|.|TRBJ1-5|.
CASSFEGRPDQPQHF
TGCGCCAGCAGCTTTGAGGGTCGGCCTGATCAGCCCCAGCATTTT
>TRBV5-4|.|TRBJ2-1|.
CASSRSGTSPHNEQFF
TGTGCCAGCAGCAGATCCGGGACTTCGCCCCACAATGAGCAGTTCTTC
>TRBV28|.|TRBJ1-2|.
CASRLTGERYGYTF
TGTGCCAGCAGACTCACAGGCGAACGCTATGGCTACACCTTC
>TRBV2|TRBD1|TRBJ2-5|few
CASSIQGQETQYF
TGTGCCAGCAGTATACAGGGGCAAGAGACCCAGTACTTC
>TRBV7-8|TRBD2|TRBJ2-3|.
CASSHRLAEGDTQYF
TGTGCCAGCAGCCACCGACTAGCGGAAGGGGATACGCAGTATTTT
>TRBV7-2|.|TRBJ1-2|.
CASSLTGSGGYTF
TGTGCCAGCAGCTTGACAGGATCGGGTGGCTACACCTTC
>TRBV3-1/TRBV3-2|.|TRBJ2-5|.
CASSQREPQETQYF
TGTGCCAGCAGCCAACGGGAGCCCCAAGAGACCCAGTACTTC
>TRBV25-1|TRBD1|TRBJ1-5|.
CASSETGGGQPQHF
TGTGCCAGCAGTGAAACAGGGGGCGGCCAGCCCCAGCATTTT
>TRBV6-5|.|TRBJ1-5|.
CASHDGGDQPQHF
TGTGCCAGCCATGATGGCGGGGATCAGCCCCAGCATTTT
>TRBV13|TRBD2|TRBJ2-2|.
CASSQGTSGRPTGELFF
TGTGCCAGCAGCCAGGGGACTAGCGGGAGGCCTACCGGGGAGCTGTTTTTT
>TRBV7-6|.|TRBJ2-5|.
CASSSQETQYF
TGTGCCAGCAGCTCGCAAGAGACCCAGTACTTC
>TRBV5-6|.|TRBJ2-5|.
CASSPPGHRGTQYF
TGTGCCAGCAGCCCCCCGGGCCACCGGGGGACCCAGTACTTC
>TRBV19|TRBD2|TRBJ2-7|.
CASNSGGGSSYEQYF
TGTGCCAGTAACTCGGGGGGGGGAAGCTCCTACGAGCAGTACTTC
>TRBV6-5|TRBD1|TRBJ2-3|.
CASSYAGGPVLDTQYF
TGTGCCAGCAGTTACGCAGGGGGCCCCGTTCTAGATACGCAGTATTTT
>TRBV6-5|TRBD1|TRBJ1-4|.
CASSLGTATNEKLFF
TGTGCCAGCAGCCTCGGGACAGCAACTAATGAAAAACTGTTTTTT
>TRBV10-3|.|TRBJ1-2|once
CAITFSQGGSYGYTF
TGTGCCATCACCTTCTCGCAGGGCGGTAGCTATGGCTACACCTTC
>TRBV6-5|TRBD1|TRBJ2-7|.
CASSPGTGYLYEQYF
TGTGCCAGCAGTCCCGGGACAGGATATCTCTACGAGCAGTACTTC
>TRBV20-1|TRBD1|TRBJ2-7|.
CSASTGTGGYYEQYF
TGCAGTGCTAGTACGGGGACAGGGGGTTACTACGAGCAGTACTTC
>TRBV19|TRBD1|TRBJ2-1|.
CASSSQGSEEQFF
TGTGCCAGTAGTTCACAGGGGTCGGAGGAGCAGTTCTTC
>TRBV4-1|.|TRBJ1-5|.
CASSQDRGTPNQPQHF
TGCGCCAGCAGCCAAGACCGAGGGACACCAAATCAGCCCCAGCATTTT
>TRBV3-1/TRBV3-2|TRBD2|TRBJ2-3|.
CASRFGTSGRDTQYF
TGTGCCAGCAGGTTCGGGACTAGCGGAAGAGATACGCAGTATTTT
>TRBV2|TRBD2|TRBJ2-3|once
CASSDPRLAGASTDTQYF
TGTGCCAGCAGTGATCCCCGACTAGCGGGGGCGAGCACAGATACGCAGTATTTT
>TRBV28|TRBD1|TRBJ1-6|.
CASSPGQDSSYNSPLHF
TGTGCCAGCAGCCCGGGACAGGACAGCTCCTATAATTCACCCCTCCACTTT
>TRBV19|TRBD2|TRBJ2-1|.
CASRERERTYNEQFF
TGTGCCAGTAGGGAGCGGGAGAGAACCTACAATGAGCAGTTCTTC
>TRBV9|TRBD2|TRBJ2-2|.
CASRHGRAGTPSGTGELFF
TGTGCCAGCAGGCACGGGAGGGCCGGGACGCCGAGCGGCACCGGGGAGCTGTTTTTT
>TRBV11-1|TRBD1|TRBJ1-1|.
CASSRQGSHYTEAFF
TGTGCCAGCAGCCGACAGGGTTCGCATTACACTGAAGCTTTCTTT
>TRBV18|TRBD2|TRBJ2-2|once
CASSPGLLPGTSGLNTGELFF
TGTGCCAGCTCACCAGGTCTCTTGCCCGGGACTAGCGGTTTGAACACCGGGGAGCTGTTTTTT
>TRBV5-1|TRBD2|TRBJ2-1|.
CASSLESSGRGEQFF
TGCGCCAGCAGCTTGGAGAGTAGCGGGAGAGGTGAGCAGTTCTTC
>TRBV19|.|TRBJ2-2|.
CASIRGLNTGELFF
TGTGCCAGCATCCGAGGGCTCAACACCGGGGAGCTGTTTTTT
>TRBV7-2|.|TRBJ1-2|.
CASSSGVYGYTF
TGTGCCAGCAGCTCCGGGGTCTATGGCTACACCTTC
>TRBV13|.|TRBJ1-5|.
CASSIGQPFNQPQHF
TGTGCCAGCAGCATCGGACAGCCCTTCAATCAGCCCCAGCATTTT
>TRBV7-3|TRBD2|TRBJ2-5|.
CASSLGSGEETQYF
TGTGCCAGCAGCTTAGGTAGCGGGGAGGAGACCCAGTACTTC
>TRBV7-9|TRBD1|TRBJ1-1|.
CASSFEGQGPRNTEAFF
TGTGCCAGCAGCTTCGAGGGACAGGGGCCGAGGAACACTGAAGCTTTCTTT
>TRBV12-5|TRBD2|TRBJ2-5|.
CASGLVRKAGGPGETQYF
TGTGCTAGTGGTTTGGTACGAAAAGCGGGAGGGCCGGGAGAGACCCAGTACTTC
>TRBV27|.|TRBJ2-7|.
CASSLNRDSGEQYF
TGTGCCAGCAGCCTAAACAGGGATTCGGGCGAGCAGTACTTC
>TRBV7-9|TRBD2|TRBJ2-5|.
CASSLGVTSDQETQYF
TGTGCCAGCAGCTTAGGGGTGACTAGCGACCAAGAGACCCAGTACTTC
>TRBV6-1|TRBD1|TRBJ1-4|.
CASSEAFGTDEKLFF
TGTGCCAGCAGTGAAGCTTTCGGGACAGATGAAAAACTGTTTTTT
>TRBV9|.|TRBJ2-7|.
CASSVDTGRSYEQYF
TGTGCCAGCAGCGTAGATACAGGCAGGTCCTACGAGCAGTACTTC
>TRBV5-6|.|TRBJ2-2|.
CASSRVPGELFF
TGTGCCAGCAGCCGAGTTCCCGGGGAGCTGTTTTTT
>TRBV14|.|TRBJ1-4|.
CASSQSQGYEKLFF
TGTGCCAGCAGCCAAAGCCAGGGTTATGAAAAACTGTTTTTT
>TRBV19|TRBD1|TRBJ2-7|.
CASRRTGTGDYEQYF
TGTGCCAGTAGACGGACCGGGACAGGGGACTACGAGCAGTACTTC
>TRBV5-4|.|TRBJ1-2|.
CASSLFTQGPAGYTF
TGTGCCAGCAGCTTGTTCACCCAGGGTCCGGCTGGCTACACCTTC
>TRBV5-8|TRBD1|TRBJ1-4|.
CASSQAGTGNEKLFF
TGTGCCAGCAGCCAGGCCGGGACAGGGAATGAAAAACTGTTTTTT
>TRBV5-1|TRBD1|TRBJ2-3|.
CASSIGQGADTQYF
TGCGCCAGCAGCATCGGACAGGGGGCGGATACGCAGTATTTT